Listed below are T cell receptor beta chains from one sample, sequenced in a study of post-analysis software for immune sequencing data. Each CDR3 protein gets one entry after TCRdb re-called the PCR reads with MiXCR. The sample includes 250,000 to 300,000 distinct CDR3 sequences, about 38% of them seen just once. The sequenced sample consisted of blood. The receptor source for this set is a girl between 10 and 17 years old with multiple sclerosis. The CDR3 runs from the conserved cysteine through the conserved F or W. The D gene is left open where the match is weak. For some rows the clone size is stated as once, few or many, or as a class when expanded; others skip it.

j_call | d_call | v_call | clone_size | cdr3_aa | cdr3_nt
TRBJ1-2 | - | TRBV30 | few | CAWSGGGWNYGYTF | TGTGCCTGGAGTGGAGGGGGATGGAACTATGGCTACACCTTC
TRBJ1-2 | TRBD1 | TRBV3-1 | few | CASSYGQGGYTF | TGTGCCAGCAGTTACGGACAGGGAGGCTACACCTTC
TRBJ2-1 | TRBD2 | TRBV7-6 | few | CASRGGRRSKRAGRTSCAHNEQFF | TGTGCCAGCAGGGGGGGAAGAAGAAGCAAACGAGCGGGGCGAACGTCCTGCGCGCACAATGAGCAGTTCTTC
TRBJ2-4 | TRBD2 | TRBV12-3/TRBV12-4 | many | CASSPSGLAKNIQYF | TGTGCCAGCAGCCCTAGCGGTCTAGCCAAAAACATTCAGTACTTC
TRBJ2-2 | - | TRBV4-1 | - | CASSHGGEHYTGELFF | TGCGCCAGCAGCCATGGTGGAGAGCACTACACCGGGGAGCTGTTTTTT
TRBJ2-3 | TRBD2 | TRBV12-3/TRBV12-4 | many | CASSYPLAGGIADTQYF | TGTGCCAGCAGTTACCCGCTAGCGGGGGGGATCGCAGATACGCAGTATTTT
TRBJ1-5 | - | TRBV4-1 | many | CASSQEREGGGQPQHF | TGCGCCAGCAGCCAAGAGCGGGAGGGAGGCGGTCAGCCCCAGCATTTT
TRBJ2-2 | TRBD1 | TRBV6-6 | - | CASSSANTGAAGELFF | TGTGCCAGCAGTTCCGCTAATACAGGGGCCGCCGGGGAGCTGTTTTTT
TRBJ1-2 | - | TRBV6-5 | many | CASSYAPTRAGPAGYTF | TGTGCCAGCAGTTACGCCCCGACGAGGGCTGGCCCAGCTGGCTACACCTTC
TRBJ1-2 | - | TRBV28 | - | CASRFGRGSAYGYTF | TGTGCCAGCAGGTTCGGTCGGGGAAGTGCCTATGGCTACACCTTC
TRBJ2-3 | - | TRBV7-8 | many | CASSLRTATDTQYF | TGTGCCAGCAGCCTGAGGACAGCCACAGATACGCAGTATTTT
TRBJ2-3 | TRBD1 | TRBV19 | many | CASRLQGATDTQYF | TGTGCCAGTAGGCTCCAGGGGGCAACAGATACGCAGTATTTT
TRBJ1-1 | TRBD1 | TRBV4-1 | once | CDSSQGQVRGTEAFF | TGCGACAGCAGCCAGGGACAGGTTAGGGGCACTGAAGCTTTCTTT
TRBJ2-6 | TRBD1 | TRBV6-6 | many | CASEPGQGVGANVLTF | TGTGCCAGCGAGCCGGGACAGGGAGTTGGGGCCAACGTCCTGACTTTC
TRBJ2-3 | TRBD2 | TRBV24-1 | many | CATSDHPGLDGTDTQYF | TGTGCCACCAGTGATCACCCAGGACTAGACGGCACAGATACGCAGTATTTT
TRBJ1-5 | - | TRBV5-1 | many | CASSPEGDQPQHF | TGCGCCAGCAGCCCCGAAGGAGATCAGCCCCAGCATTTT
TRBJ2-3 | TRBD1 | TRBV10-3 | few | CAISVQTGNTDTQYF | TGTGCCATCAGTGTCCAGACAGGGAACACAGATACGCAGTATTTT
TRBJ2-3 | TRBD2 | TRBV9 | many | CASGETSGGLTSTDTQYF | TGTGCCAGCGGCGAGACTAGCGGGGGGTTGACTAGCACAGATACGCAGTATTTT
TRBJ2-3 | TRBD2 | TRBV7-2 | - | CASSPRLAGGITDTQYF | TGTGCCAGCAGCCCGCGCCTAGCGGGGGGGATCACAGATACGCAGTATTTT
TRBJ2-6 | - | TRBV15 | - | CATSRGGSGANVLTF | TGTGCCACCAGCAGAGGGGGCTCTGGGGCCAACGTCCTGACTTTC
TRBJ2-3 | TRBD2 | TRBV20-1 | - | CSARGLASTDTQYF | TGCAGTGCTAGAGGACTAGCGAGCACAGATACGCAGTATTTT
TRBJ2-5 | TRBD2 | TRBV7-9 | - | CASSLLAGGPIPETQYF | TGTGCCAGCAGCTTGTTAGCGGGGGGGCCAATACCGGAGACCCAGTACTTC
TRBJ2-1 | TRBD1 | TRBV12-3/TRBV12-4 | many | CASSSTGEINEQFF | TGTGCCAGCAGCTCGACAGGGGAAATCAATGAGCAGTTCTTC
TRBJ1-2 | - | TRBV6-5 | many | CASSYMGGANGYTF | TGTGCCAGCAGCTATATGGGGGGGGCGAATGGCTACACCTTC
TRBJ2-5 | TRBD2 | TRBV5-1 | few | CASSDGTSGPQETQYF | TGCGCCAGCAGCGATGGGACTAGTGGGCCCCAAGAGACCCAGTACTTC
TRBJ1-1 | - | TRBV5-1 | few | CASSPQGSDLEAFF | TGCGCCAGCAGCCCCCAGGGCTCGGACCTTGAAGCTTTCTTT
TRBJ2-5 | - | TRBV4-1 | few | CASSQVPGALETQYF | TGCGCCAGCAGCCAAGTGCCGGGGGCCCTCGAGACCCAGTACTTC
TRBJ1-1 | TRBD1 | TRBV5-1 | - | CASSLGPQGAQNTEAFF | TGCGCCAGCAGCTTAGGACCCCAGGGGGCCCAGAACACTGAAGCTTTCTTT
TRBJ2-7 | - | TRBV6-2/TRBV6-3 | many | CASSYSPGGASNEQYF | TGTGCCAGCAGTTACTCGCCCGGAGGGGCTTCTAACGAGCAGTACTTC
TRBJ1-4 | - | TRBV3-1 | - | CASSQEQGRGNEKLFF | TGTGCCAGCAGCCAAGAACAGGGTCGGGGTAATGAAAAACTGTTTTTT
TRBJ1-2 | - | TRBV5-1 | many | CASSLTARGYTF | TGCGCCAGCAGTCTCACGGCGAGAGGCTACACCTTC
TRBJ1-4 | - | TRBV11-1 | many | CASSADGANEKLFF | TGTGCCAGCAGCGCCGACGGGGCGAATGAAAAACTGTTTTTT
TRBJ2-1 | - | TRBV5-5 | many | CASREANSYNEQFF | TGTGCCAGCAGGGAGGCGAACTCCTACAATGAGCAGTTCTTC
TRBJ2-5 | TRBD1 | TRBV5-4 | many | CASSFPGQQQETQYF | TGTGCCAGCAGCTTTCCGGGACAGCAACAAGAGACCCAGTACTTC
TRBJ2-2 | - | TRBV4-1 | - | CASSQAFRELFF | TGCGCCAGCAGCCAAGCATTCAGGGAGCTGTTTTTT
TRBJ2-1 | TRBD1 | TRBV11-2 | many | CASSPAIGQGTHEQFF | TGTGCCAGCAGCCCAGCTATCGGACAGGGCACCCATGAGCAGTTCTTC
TRBJ2-6 | - | TRBV6-4 | few | CVGRWGPGANVLTF | TGTGTCGGACGGTGGGGCCCTGGGGCCAACGTCCTGACTTTC
TRBJ2-3 | - | TRBV20-1 | many | CSAAVTDTQYF | TGCAGTGCTGCCGTAACAGATACGCAGTATTTT
TRBJ2-2 | - | TRBV29-1 | - | CSVFTGLGNTGELFF | TGCAGCGTTTTTACCGGGCTCGGGAACACCGGGGAGCTGTTTTTT
TRBJ2-2 | TRBD2 | TRBV11-2 | - | CASSRTSGRVGELFF | TGTGCCAGCAGCAGGACTAGCGGGAGGGTCGGGGAGCTGTTTTTT
TRBJ1-1 | - | TRBV4-1 | - | CASSHTGRTEAFF | TGCGCCAGCAGCCACACAGGGCGTACTGAAGCTTTCTTT
TRBJ1-3 | - | TRBV7-9 | once | CASSIAGRNTIYF | TGTGCCAGCAGCATAGCTGGGCGAAACACCATATATTTT
TRBJ1-5 | TRBD1 | TRBV20-1 | many | CSAGGGDQPQHF | TGCAGTGCGGGAGGGGGCGACCAGCCCCAGCATTTT
TRBJ2-1 | TRBD2 | TRBV3-1 | few | CASTSRAGVLYNEQFF | TGTGCCAGCACCTCGCGAGCGGGAGTGCTATACAATGAGCAGTTCTTC
TRBJ1-4 | - | TRBV7-9 | - | CASSLRATNEKLFF | TGTGCCAGCAGCTTACGGGCAACTAATGAAAAACTGTTTTTT
TRBJ1-4 | - | TRBV5-1 | - | CASSLGTGIEKLFF | TGCGCCAGCAGCTTGGGAACAGGGATTGAAAAACTGTTTTTT
TRBJ1-5 | TRBD1 | TRBV12-3/TRBV12-4 | - | CASSLAGTGAQHF | TGTGCCAGCAGTTTAGCTGGGACAGGGGCCCAGCATTTT
TRBJ2-3 | TRBD2 | TRBV5-1 | few | CASSLAVAGNTDTQYF | TGCGCCAGCAGCTTGGCAGTAGCGGGGAACACAGATACGCAGTATTTT
TRBJ2-2 | TRBD2 | TRBV6-2/TRBV6-3 | - | CASSRTSGWSASGELFF | TGTGCCAGCAGTCGGACTAGCGGGTGGTCAGCCTCTGGGGAGCTGTTTTTT
TRBJ2-1 | TRBD2 | TRBV20-1 | - | CSARRREGLNEQFF | TGCAGTGCGAGACGGCGGGAGGGCCTAAATGAGCAGTTCTTC
TRBJ2-5 | - | TRBV6-1 | many | CASSERQGTETQYF | TGTGCCAGCAGTGAACGGCAGGGTACAGAGACCCAGTACTTC
TRBJ2-5 | - | TRBV6-1 | once | CASRGGLSRVSETQYF | TGTGCCAGCAGGGGGGGACTTTCCAGGGTATCAGAGACCCAGTACTTC
TRBJ2-1 | TRBD1 | TRBV7-2 | medium-sized | CASSYDRGGYNEQFF | TGTGCCAGCAGTTACGACAGGGGTGGGTACAATGAGCAGTTCTTC
TRBJ1-1 | TRBD1 | TRBV6-2/TRBV6-3 | few | CASSWTGGYTEAFF | TGTGCCAGCAGCTGGACAGGGGGGTACACTGAAGCTTTCTTT